This TCR beta chain was retrieved from a study of shared clonotypes between healthy human individuals. The CDR3 runs to 14 residues. Germline assignment: CDR1 WSHSY and CDR2 SAAADI. Trimming cost V 6 bases and J 2 bases, with 12 bases left between them. In its sample, this clone was seen many times. Its antigen is not known. Study observations and caveats: Few donors limited the genetic and exposure-history diversity represented.

Each subset's genomic DNA was split evenly across several immunoSEQ plates. Per the original data handling: From ImmunoSEQ came sequences covering only the junction and carrying no quality scores, so filtering differed. Only in-frame clones appear in the TCRdb table, and some are missing; sequencing was by immunoSEQ multiplex PCR. The V and J calls and clone size are taken from that table; D and trimming were inferred from the DNA. The table records over 700,000 clones, 55% to 80% of them present only once. The sample was memory CD4+ T cells sorted from blood. Regarding subset: CD45RA-negative fraction. The chain uses TRBV10-2 and TRBJ2-3; D uncertain. The sequence was collected from a woman aged 25 to 45 in good health. CDR3 sequence: CASRRFGVTDTQYF. The CDR3, as DNA: TGCGCCAGCAGAAGGTTCGGCGTCACAGATACGCAGTATTTT.